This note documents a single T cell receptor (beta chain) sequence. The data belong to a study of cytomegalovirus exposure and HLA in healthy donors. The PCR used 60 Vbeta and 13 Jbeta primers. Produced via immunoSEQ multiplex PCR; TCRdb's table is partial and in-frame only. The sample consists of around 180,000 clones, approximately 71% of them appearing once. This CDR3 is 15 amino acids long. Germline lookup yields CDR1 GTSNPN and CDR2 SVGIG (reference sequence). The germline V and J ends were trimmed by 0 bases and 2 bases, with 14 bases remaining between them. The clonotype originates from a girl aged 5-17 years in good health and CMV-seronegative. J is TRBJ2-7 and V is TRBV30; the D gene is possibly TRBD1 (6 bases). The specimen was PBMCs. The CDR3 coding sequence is TGTGCCTGGAGTGTGGCAGGGGCTAGGGCCTACGAGCAGTACTTC. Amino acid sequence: CAWSVAGARAYEQYF.